The 23 T cell receptor beta chains given below trace back to one sample, sequenced in a study of graft-versus-host responses after intestinal transplantation (dated by TCRdb to the early 2020s). The library was prepared using the immunoSEQ multiplex PCR assay. This immuneACCESS table, as held by TCRdb, lists in-frame sequences with V and J called but not all clones. Of the missing ones, under half trace to an unresolved V gene in checked studies; the others have no known cause. The sample table lists 85,000 to 130,000 clones, about 88% of them with a count of one. About 1% of the sample is held by the ten biggest clonotypes. This specimen's time point label, interpreted: cells obtained before transplantation from donor or recipient. For these receptors, no antigen is known. The material sequenced was unstimulated CD4+ T cells sorted from spleen or lymph node cells, taken before intestinal transplant. These receptors were obtained from a human donor who received an intestinal transplant.

V usage is TRBV28 and J usage is TRBJ1-3; 9 bases fit TRBD1. Trimming cost V 6 bases and J 7 bases; bases outside gene matches: 10. In germline, CDR1 is MDHEN, CDR2 SYDVKM. CDR3 length equals 15 residues. The chain's CDR3 is CASSPTQGAANTIYF. In DNA form, the CDR3 reads TGTGCCAGCAGCCCTACACAGGGGGCCGCGAACACCATATATTTT.

The chain employs TRBV5-5 and TRBJ2-2, with 7 positions matching TRBD1. With 4 bases clipped from V and 5 bases from J, the junction kept 8 bases outside the gene matches. The CDR3 sequence is 15 residues long. Germline V lookup: CDR1 SGHKS, CDR2 YYEKEE (reference sequence). CDR3 nucleotides: TGTGCCAGCAGCCGAGACAGGGAGAGGACCGGGGAGCTGTTTTTT. It encodes CASSRDRERTGELFF.

The chain employs TRBV5-4 and TRBJ2-6; the D gene is possibly TRBD2 (5 bases). Germline V CDR1 and CDR2: SGHNT, YYREEE (reference sequence). There are 17 residues in the CDR3. The V gene lost 1 base and the J gene lost 0 bases, with 11 bases spanning the gap. The DNA for the CDR3 is TGTGCCAGCAGCTTGTCGCTCGGGGACTCTGGGGCCAACGTCCTGACTTTC. Amino acid sequence: CASSLSLGDSGANVLTF.

This chain links TRBV5-1 with TRBJ2-1; 11 nucleotides match TRBD2. This CDR3 has 15 amino acids. Trimming removed 7 bases from V and 4 bases from J; junction bases left unmatched: 7. Germline V gene data show CDR1 as SGHRS and CDR2 as YFSETQ. In nucleotides, the CDR3 is TGCGCCAGCCAGACGGGACTAGCGGATTACAATGAGCAGTTCTTC. Translation: CASQTGLADYNEQFF.

The gene calls are TRBV2 and TRBJ1-1, with TRBD1 matching 9 bases. The germline V gene has CDR1 SNHLY and CDR2 FYNNEI. The CDR3 length is 14 residues. V lost 7 bases, J lost 2 bases, and 5 bases stayed unmatched. The CDR3 region is CASKGQGRNTEAFF. The CDR3 coding sequence is TGTGCCAGCAAAGGACAGGGGCGAAACACTGAAGCTTTCTTT.

V gene TRBV12-5 combines with J gene TRBJ2-1; 10 bases line up with TRBD2. The V and J ends lost 6 bases and 4 bases, in that order; junction bases with no gene match: 9. The germline V gene encodes CDR1 LGHNT and CDR2 FRNRAP. This CDR3 is 16 amino acids long. This CDR3 is CASGNVGLAAYNEQFF. The CDR3 DNA reads as TGTGCTAGTGGCAACGTCGGACTAGCGGCTTACAATGAGCAGTTCTTC.

The CDR3 sequence is CASSLGQLNYGYTF. The CDR3 DNA is TGTGCCAGCAGCTTGGGACAGCTTAACTATGGCTACACCTTC. The rearrangement uses TRBV5-6 and TRBJ1-2, with D possibly being TRBD1 (5 bases). V was pared by 0 bases and J by 1 base, with 7 bases between. The CDR3 runs to 14 residues. The V gene's germline CDR1 is SGHDT and CDR2 YYEEEE.

This rearrangement joins TRBV5-1 to TRBJ2-2; 9 bases are a match to TRBD1. The V and J ends lost 7 bases and 3 bases, in that order; junction bases with no gene match: 4. The CDR3 is 14 amino acids. CDR1 is SGHRS, CDR2 YFSETQ, per germline. CDR3 loop: CASLQGADTGELFF. The CDR3 DNA reads TGCGCCAGCTTACAGGGGGCGGACACCGGGGAGCTGTTTTTT.

This rearrangement joins TRBV4-2 to TRBJ2-5; either TRBD1 or TRBD2 may supply D (5 bases each). Germline V lookup: CDR1 LGHNA, CDR2 YNFKEQ. The ends were cut back, 1 base at V and 1 base at J, with 10 bases in the middle. CDR3 length: 15 amino acids. CDR3 sequence reads: CASSQAWGTQETQYF. DNA of the CDR3: TGTGCCAGCAGCCAAGCTTGGGGGACCCAAGAGACCCAGTACTTC.

The V gene is TRBV7-9, the J gene TRBJ2-6; D possibly uses TRBD1 or TRBD2 (7 bases each). The CDR3 consists of 18 residues. Germline-derived CDR1 and CDR2 are SEHNR and FQNEAQ (reference sequence). The ends were cut back, 5 bases at V and 0 bases at J, with 17 bases in the middle. In nucleotides, the CDR3 is TGTGCCAGCAGCCTCAGGGGGGGAGTACCCTCTGGGGCCAACGTCCTGACTTTC. Encoded protein: CASSLRGGVPSGANVLTF.

This chain joins TRBV18 and TRBJ2-1; TRBD2 matches 10 bases. V was clipped by 0 bases and J by 4 bases; unmatched bases: 6. CDR1 is KGHSH, CDR2 LQKENI, per germline. The CDR3 runs to 17 residues. CDR3 DNA sequence: TGTGCCAGCTCACCACCGCAAGGACTAGCGGAATACAATGAGCAGTTCTTC. Protein: CASSPPQGLAEYNEQFF.

This clone came up a few times. V is TRBV5-4 and J is TRBJ2-7, with D perhaps matching TRBD2 (6 bases). This CDR3 has 14 residues. The germline V gene has CDR1 SGHNT and CDR2 YYREEE (reference sequence). Deletions cut 2 bases from V and 9 bases from J, with 18 bases between. CDR3 protein: CASSFSGETLGQYF. The CDR3 region has the DNA TGTGCCAGCAGCTTTAGCGGCGAGACTCTGGGGCAGTACTTC.

The V gene is TRBV15, the J gene TRBJ2-2, with 9 bases matching TRBD2. This CDR3 is built from 16 residues. Germline V gene lookup returns CDR1 LNHNV and CDR2 YYDKDF (reference sequence). J gave up 1 base and V 5 bases, and 5 bases lay outside the gene matches. The chain's CDR3 is CATSATSGKNTGELFF. CDR3 nucleotides: TGTGCCACCAGCGCGACTAGCGGAAAGAACACCGGGGAGCTGTTTTTT.

This rearrangement joins TRBV5-6 to TRBJ2-5, with TRBD2 identical over 8 bases. The V and J ends lost 0 bases and 5 bases, in that order; junction bases with no gene match: 9. The CDR3 runs 16 residues. Germline V CDR1 and CDR2: SGHDT, YYEEEE. The CDR3 DNA follows: TGTGCCAGCAGCTTGGGTCTTACTAGCGGAGGGGAGACCCAGTACTTC. Its translation is CASSLGLTSGGETQYF.

This clone was observed a single time. This chain joins TRBV10-3 and TRBJ1-1; D gene uncertain. V lost 9 bases, J lost 4 bases, and 12 bases lay in between. The CDR3 is 12 amino acids. Germline V gene data show CDR1 as ENHRY and CDR2 as SYGVKD. The CDR3: CAIRSEGTEAFF. In DNA, the CDR3 is TGTGCCATTCGATCTGAGGGCACTGAAGCTTTCTTT.

The chain couples TRBV18 to TRBJ1-1; D remains unclear. The germline V gene has CDR1 KGHSH and CDR2 LQKENI. V lost 4 bases, J lost 5 bases, and 20 bases lay in between. This CDR3 spans 16 amino acids. CDR3: CASSLRDPGVGTEAFF. For the CDR3, the DNA is TGTGCCAGCTCACTCCGTGACCCCGGGGTCGGGACTGAAGCTTTCTTT.

The chain couples TRBV10-3 to TRBJ1-1; perhaps TRBD1 as D (5 bases). The germline V and J ends were trimmed by 10 bases and 4 bases, with 19 bases remaining between them. CDR1 and CDR2 from the germline V gene are ENHRY and SYGVKD. The CDR3 loop spans 14 amino acids. The CDR3 nucleotides are TGTGCCACCCGGGAGGAGGGAGGGGCCACTGAAGCTTTCTTT. It encodes CATREEGGATEAFF.

The chain joins TRBV9 to TRBJ1-3; 7 nucleotides agree with TRBD1. Germline trimming cut 3 bases from V and 2 bases from J; bases unmatched to any gene: 5. The CDR3 length is 15 residues. Per germline, CDR1 SGDLS and CDR2 YYNGEE. The CDR3 DNA is TGTGCCAGCAGCGAGAGGGGGCTGGCTGGAAACACCATATATTTT. The encoded protein is CASSERGLAGNTIYF.

The chain recombines TRBV7-3 with TRBJ2-5; TRBD2 matches at 7 bases. Germline V gene lookup returns CDR1 SGHTA and CDR2 FQGTGA. V gave up 2 bases and J gave up 4 bases; unmatched junction bases: 7. This CDR3 is 15 amino acids long. CDR3 sequence (DNA): TGTGCCAGCAGCTTATTTGGGAGGGAAGCAGAGACCCAGTACTTC. Translated: CASSLFGREAETQYF.

This clone turned up a few times. This sequence joins TRBV28 and TRBJ1-4, with a weak D call TRBD1 (6 bases). This CDR3 comprises 14 residues. V lost 2 bases to trimming and J lost 6 bases, with 10 bases between them. Per germline, CDR1 MDHEN and CDR2 SYDVKM. DNA of the CDR3: TGTGCCAGCAGTTTAATCCAGGGGTATGAAAAACTGTTTTTT. Translating it yields CASSLIQGYEKLFF.

The chain is built from TRBV18 and TRBJ1-2; no clear D. The V and J ends lost 3 bases and 3 bases respectively, with 8 bases between them. CDR1 is KGHSH and CDR2 is LQKENI in the germline V gene. The CDR3 spans 13 residues. The CDR3 reads CASSPGRYYGYTF. The CDR3 DNA follows: TGTGCCAGCTCACCCGGACGGTACTATGGCTACACCTTC. Together with reference TRBV18 and TRBJ1-2, the CDR3 gives the full variable domain: NAGVMQNPRHLVRRRGQEARLRCSPMKGHSHVYWYRQLPEEGLKFMVYLQKENIIDESGMPKERFSAEFPKEGPSILRIQQVVRGDSAAYFCASSPGRYYGYTFGSGTRLTVV.

The chain is built from TRBV5-1 and TRBJ2-3; D may be TRBD2 (5 bases). CDR3 size: 15 residues. V dropped 5 bases and J dropped 1 base, with 14 bases sitting between them. The V gene's germline CDR1 is SGHRS and CDR2 YFSETQ. This CDR3 is CASSPLGLRTDTQYF. CDR3 in DNA: TGCGCCAGCAGTCCCCTAGGACTGCGCACAGATACGCAGTATTTT.

The J gene is TRBJ2-5, the V gene TRBV19, with 7 bases identical to TRBD1. The CDR3 runs 13 residues. Germline CDR1 is LNHDA and CDR2 is SQIVND (reference sequence). Losses at the gene ends were 9 bases for V and 0 bases for J; bases not matched to a gene: 4. The CDR3 DNA is TGTGCCAGCCTAGACAGGGACCAAGAGACCCAGTACTTC. Protein sequence: CASLDRDQETQYF.